Included here is one T cell receptor beta chain sequence, with context. Its recognized antigen is unknown. No base qualities exist here, and no much larger clone lies one base off it. Explained via the paper, the time point label denotes: cells obtained before transplantation from donor or recipient. CD3+CD4+ and CD3+CD8+ populations were FACS-sorted from unstimulated pre-transplant donor and recipient cells taken from spleen or lymph nodes. The germline V gene (reference sequence) specifies GTSNPN as CDR1 and SVGIG as CDR2. Counted from cysteine to phenylalanine, this CDR3 has 12 amino acids. The kept DNA is CDR3 alone, 36 bases in frame from the first base. Trimming takes 4 bases from V and 4 bases from J, and the germline ends sit 8 bases apart. The method behind the library was the immunoSEQ multiplex PCR assay. In most patients, genomic DNA was isolated using the Qiagen DNeasy Blood and Tissue Kit and sent frozen to Adaptive Biotechnologies for TCR sequencing. High-throughput TCR-beta CDR3 sequencing of genomic DNA from most patients was performed by Adaptive Biotechnologies. In the original analysis: Adaptive's ImmunoSEQ software supplied the TCR sequencing data for under 20 patients, while MiXCR and VDJtools were used to process a few other patients. To correct CD4 versus CD8 sorting errors, sequences present in both subsets at a frequency ratio below 5:1 were removed. CDR3 nucleotide sequences shared between donor and recipient were removed because the origin of such sequences could not be assigned. Alloreactive clones required at least 2-fold expansion over unstimulated cells and minimum CFSE-low frequency of 0.002% (template counts) or 0.001% (read counts). Mappable clones were those detected in sequenced pre-transplant spleen, lymph node, or MLR CFSE-low populations of the donor or recipient. Cumulative frequency of alloreactive clones was calculated as a percentage of all sequences weighted by copy number. What TCRdb holds here is the immuneACCESS table cut down to in-frame rearrangements. Part of the clones is not present; checked against another copy, under half of the missing clones reflect an unresolved V gene, and the others are unexplained. D and trimming were read from the DNA, whereas the V and J calls and clone size are those reported in that table. In this sample the table shows 75,000 to 100,000 clones, 90% to 95% of which occur a single time. The leading ten clones occupy 0.45% to 0.55% of the sample.

This sample is drawn from a study of graft-versus-host responses after intestinal transplantation (dated by TCRdb to the early 2020s). With regard to the full study: The transplants that recipients got were multivisceral, liver-intestinal, or isolated intestinal. Every recipient was given anti-thymocyte globulin induction, then maintenance tacrolimus and steroids for around three years. Samples from a few later patients were sequenced in-house on an Illumina MiSeq with MiXCR processing rather than by the commercial service. To identify alloreactive clones, pre-transplant mixed lymphocyte reaction products were sequenced and then compared with unstimulated pre-transplant donor and recipient T cells. Bulk TCR-beta CDR3 sequencing was used to track graft-versus-host and host-versus-graft alloreactive T cell clones in the graft, circulation and bone marrow after intestinal transplantation. The cohort enrolled 24 intestinal transplant recipients, one of whom was a retransplant, and a few patients without pretransplant specimens were excluded. A peak of at least 4% donor T cells among recipient peripheral blood mononuclear cells was the definition used for donor T cell macrochimerism. Broader findings and caveats from the paper: In the allografts of patients with donor T cell macrochimerism, GvH to HvG T cell clonal ratios were high. The relatively low number and heterogeneity of intestinal transplant patients limited the conclusions. Early after transplant, peak levels of circulating GvH clones were associated with declines in HvG clones. GvH clones were found in recipient bone marrow, and some of the GvH clones appeared earlier in ileal mucosa or blood, which is consistent with an intestinal mucosal origin.

Material: unstimulated CD8+ T cells sorted from spleen or lymph node cells, obtained before intestinal transplant. The TCR was taken from a human donor who received an intestinal transplant. The sequence joins TRBV30 to TRBJ1-3, with a tentative D gene TRBD1 over 5 matching bases. CDR3 loop: CAWTGIGNTIYF. At the DNA level, the sequence is TGTGCCTGGACAGGGATAGGAAACACCATATATTTT.